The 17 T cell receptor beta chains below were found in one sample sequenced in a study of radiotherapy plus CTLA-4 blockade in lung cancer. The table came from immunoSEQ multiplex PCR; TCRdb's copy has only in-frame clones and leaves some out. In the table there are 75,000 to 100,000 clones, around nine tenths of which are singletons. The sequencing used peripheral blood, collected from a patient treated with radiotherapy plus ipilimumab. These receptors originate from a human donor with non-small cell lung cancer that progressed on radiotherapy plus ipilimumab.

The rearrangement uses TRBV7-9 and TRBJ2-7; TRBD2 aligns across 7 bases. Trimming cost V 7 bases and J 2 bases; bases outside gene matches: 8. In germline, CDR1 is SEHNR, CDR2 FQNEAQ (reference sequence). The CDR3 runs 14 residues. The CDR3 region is CASTTGGNAYEQYF. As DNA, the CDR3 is TGTGCCAGCACCACGGGGGGTAACGCCTACGAGCAGTACTTC.

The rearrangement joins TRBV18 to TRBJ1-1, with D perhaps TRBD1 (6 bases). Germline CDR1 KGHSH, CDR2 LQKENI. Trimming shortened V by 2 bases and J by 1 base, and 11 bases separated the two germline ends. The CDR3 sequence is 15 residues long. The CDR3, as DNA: TGTGCCAGCTCACCAGCGTTGGGGGCGAACACTGAAGCTTTCTTT. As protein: CASSPALGANTEAFF.

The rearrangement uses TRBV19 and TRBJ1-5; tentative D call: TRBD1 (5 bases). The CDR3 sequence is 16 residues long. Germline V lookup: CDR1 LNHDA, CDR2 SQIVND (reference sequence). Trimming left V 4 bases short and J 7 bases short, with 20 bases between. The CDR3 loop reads CASSRVGTSLGQPQHF. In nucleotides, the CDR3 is TGTGCCAGTAGTAGGGTTGGGACGAGTCTTGGACAGCCCCAGCATTTT.

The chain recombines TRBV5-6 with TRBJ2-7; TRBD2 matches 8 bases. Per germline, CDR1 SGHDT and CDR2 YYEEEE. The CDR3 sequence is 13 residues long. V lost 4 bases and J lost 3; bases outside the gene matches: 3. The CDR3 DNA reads TGTGCCAGCAGCCAAACTAGCGGCTACGAGCAGTACTTC. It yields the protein CASSQTSGYEQYF. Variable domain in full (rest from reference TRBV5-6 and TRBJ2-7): DAGVTQSPTHLIKTRGQQVTLRCSPKSGHDTVSWYQQALGQGPQFIFQYYEEEERQRGNFPDRFSGHQFPNYSSELNVNALLLGDSALYLCASSQTSGYEQYFGPGTRLTVT.

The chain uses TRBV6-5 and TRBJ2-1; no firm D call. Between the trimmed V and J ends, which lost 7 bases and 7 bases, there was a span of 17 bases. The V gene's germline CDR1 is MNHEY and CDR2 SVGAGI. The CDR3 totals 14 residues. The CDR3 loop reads CASIYPLPPNEQFF. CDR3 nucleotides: TGTGCCAGCATCTACCCTTTACCTCCGAATGAGCAGTTCTTC.

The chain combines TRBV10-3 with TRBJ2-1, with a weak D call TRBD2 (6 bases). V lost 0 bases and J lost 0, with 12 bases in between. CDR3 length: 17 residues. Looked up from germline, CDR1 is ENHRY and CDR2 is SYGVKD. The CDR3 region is CAISESKAGSSYNEQFF. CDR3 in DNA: TGTGCCATCAGTGAGTCTAAGGCGGGAAGCTCCTACAATGAGCAGTTCTTC.

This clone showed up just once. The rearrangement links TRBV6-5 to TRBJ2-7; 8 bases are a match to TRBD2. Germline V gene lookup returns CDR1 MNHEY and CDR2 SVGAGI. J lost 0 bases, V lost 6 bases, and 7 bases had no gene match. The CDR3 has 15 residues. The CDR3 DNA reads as TGTGCCAGCAGGAGGGGACTAGGCAACTCCTACGAGCAGTACTTC. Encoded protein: CASRRGLGNSYEQYF.

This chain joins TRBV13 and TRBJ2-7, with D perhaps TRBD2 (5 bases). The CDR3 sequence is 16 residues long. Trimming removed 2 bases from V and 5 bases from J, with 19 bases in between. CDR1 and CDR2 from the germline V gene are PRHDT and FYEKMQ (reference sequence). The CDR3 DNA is TGTGCCAGCAGCTTAAGGAAGGGCCCCTCGCGGGACGAGCAGTACTTC. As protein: CASSLRKGPSRDEQYF.

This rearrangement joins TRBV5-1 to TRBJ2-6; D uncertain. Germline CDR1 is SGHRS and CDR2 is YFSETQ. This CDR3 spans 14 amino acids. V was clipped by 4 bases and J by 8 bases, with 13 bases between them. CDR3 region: CASSTGLLPNVLTF. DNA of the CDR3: TGCGCCAGCAGCACCGGTCTACTCCCCAACGTCCTGACTTTC.

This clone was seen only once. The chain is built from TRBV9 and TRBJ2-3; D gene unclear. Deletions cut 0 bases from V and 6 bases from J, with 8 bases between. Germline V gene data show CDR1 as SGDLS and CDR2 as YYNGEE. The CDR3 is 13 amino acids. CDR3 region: CASSVVSADTQYF. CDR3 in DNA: TGTGCCAGCAGCGTAGTTTCCGCTGATACGCAGTATTTT.

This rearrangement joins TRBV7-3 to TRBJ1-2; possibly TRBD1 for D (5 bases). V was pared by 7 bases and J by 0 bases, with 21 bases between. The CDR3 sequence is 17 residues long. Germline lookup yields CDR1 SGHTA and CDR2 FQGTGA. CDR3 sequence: CASNNRGSGNSNYGYTF. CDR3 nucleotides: TGTGCCAGCAACAACCGGGGCAGCGGGAATTCTAACTATGGCTACACCTTC.

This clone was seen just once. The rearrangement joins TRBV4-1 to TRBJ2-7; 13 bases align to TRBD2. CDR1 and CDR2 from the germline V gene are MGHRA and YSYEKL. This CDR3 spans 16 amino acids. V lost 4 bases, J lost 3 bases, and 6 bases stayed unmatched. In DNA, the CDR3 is TGCGCCAGCAGCCCCGGACTAGCGGGAGTTATCTACGAGCAGTACTTC. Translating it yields CASSPGLAGVIYEQYF.

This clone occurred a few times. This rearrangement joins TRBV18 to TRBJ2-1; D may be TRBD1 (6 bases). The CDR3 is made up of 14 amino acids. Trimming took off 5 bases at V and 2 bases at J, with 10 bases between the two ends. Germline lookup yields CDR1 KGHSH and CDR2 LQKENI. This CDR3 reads CASSSDSPYNEQFF. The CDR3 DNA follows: TGTGCCAGCTCATCGGACAGCCCCTACAATGAGCAGTTCTTC.

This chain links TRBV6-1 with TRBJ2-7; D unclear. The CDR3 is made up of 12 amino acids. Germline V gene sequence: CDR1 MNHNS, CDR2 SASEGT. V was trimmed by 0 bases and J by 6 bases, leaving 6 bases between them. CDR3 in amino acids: CASSEAGFEQYF. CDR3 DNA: TGTGCCAGCAGTGAAGCGGGGTTCGAGCAGTACTTC.

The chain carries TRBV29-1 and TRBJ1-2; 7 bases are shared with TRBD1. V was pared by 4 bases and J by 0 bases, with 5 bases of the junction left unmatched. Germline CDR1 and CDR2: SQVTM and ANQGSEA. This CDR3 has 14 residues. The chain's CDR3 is CSVVDRAANYGYTF. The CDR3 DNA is TGCAGCGTTGTTGACAGGGCGGCTAACTATGGCTACACCTTC.

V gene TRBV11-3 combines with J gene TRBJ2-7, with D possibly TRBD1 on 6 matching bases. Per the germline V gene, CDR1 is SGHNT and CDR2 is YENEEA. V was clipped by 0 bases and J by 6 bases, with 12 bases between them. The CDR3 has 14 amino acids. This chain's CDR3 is CASSLETGLREQYF. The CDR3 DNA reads TGTGCCAGCAGCTTAGAAACAGGGTTGCGCGAGCAGTACTTC.

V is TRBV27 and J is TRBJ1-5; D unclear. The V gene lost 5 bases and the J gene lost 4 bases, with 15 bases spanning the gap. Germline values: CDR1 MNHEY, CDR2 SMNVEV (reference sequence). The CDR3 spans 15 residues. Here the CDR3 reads CASSLNPAGNQPQHF. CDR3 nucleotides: TGTGCCAGCAGTCTGAATCCCGCGGGGAATCAGCCCCAGCATTTT.